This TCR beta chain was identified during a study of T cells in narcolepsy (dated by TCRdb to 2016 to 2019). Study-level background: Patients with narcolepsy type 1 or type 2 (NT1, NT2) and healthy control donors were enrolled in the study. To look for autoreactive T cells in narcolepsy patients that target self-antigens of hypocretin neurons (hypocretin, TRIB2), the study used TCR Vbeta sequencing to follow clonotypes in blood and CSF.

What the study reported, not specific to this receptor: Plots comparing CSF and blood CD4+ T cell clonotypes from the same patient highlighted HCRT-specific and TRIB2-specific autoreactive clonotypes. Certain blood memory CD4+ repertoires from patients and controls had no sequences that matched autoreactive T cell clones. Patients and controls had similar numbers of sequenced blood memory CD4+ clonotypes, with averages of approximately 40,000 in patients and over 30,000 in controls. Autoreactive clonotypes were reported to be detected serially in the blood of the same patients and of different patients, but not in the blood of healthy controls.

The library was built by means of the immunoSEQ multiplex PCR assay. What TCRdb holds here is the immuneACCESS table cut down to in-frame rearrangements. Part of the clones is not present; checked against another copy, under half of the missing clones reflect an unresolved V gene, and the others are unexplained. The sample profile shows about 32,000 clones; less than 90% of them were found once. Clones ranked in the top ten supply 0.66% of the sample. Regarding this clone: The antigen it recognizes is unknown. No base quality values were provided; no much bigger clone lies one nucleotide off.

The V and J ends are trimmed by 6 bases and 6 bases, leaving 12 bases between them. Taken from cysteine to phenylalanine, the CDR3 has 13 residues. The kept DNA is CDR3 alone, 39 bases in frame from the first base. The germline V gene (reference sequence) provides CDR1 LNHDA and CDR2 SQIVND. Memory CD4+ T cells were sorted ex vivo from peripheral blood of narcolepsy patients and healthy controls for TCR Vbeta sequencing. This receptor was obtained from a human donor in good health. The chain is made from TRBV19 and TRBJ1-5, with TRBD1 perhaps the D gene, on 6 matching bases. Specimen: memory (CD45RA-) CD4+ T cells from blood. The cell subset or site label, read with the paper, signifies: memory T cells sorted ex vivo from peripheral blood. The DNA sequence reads TGTGCCAGTAGCACAGGGCGAGTTCAGCCCCAGCATTTT. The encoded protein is CASSTGRVQPQHF.